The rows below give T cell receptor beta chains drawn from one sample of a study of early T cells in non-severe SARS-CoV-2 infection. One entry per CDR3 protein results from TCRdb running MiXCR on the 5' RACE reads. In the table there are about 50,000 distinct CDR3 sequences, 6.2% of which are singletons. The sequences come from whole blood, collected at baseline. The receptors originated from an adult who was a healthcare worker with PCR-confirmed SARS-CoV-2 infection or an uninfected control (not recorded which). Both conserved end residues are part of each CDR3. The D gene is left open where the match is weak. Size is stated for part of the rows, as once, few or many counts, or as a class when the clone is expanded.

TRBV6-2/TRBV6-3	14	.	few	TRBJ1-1	TGTGCCAGCAGTTACTCGGCATATGCCGCTGAAGCTTTCTTT	CASSYSAYAAEAFF
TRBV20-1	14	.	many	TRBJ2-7	TGCAGTGCTAGAGGGCTTGGGAGGTGGTACGAGCAGTACTTC	CSARGLGRWYEQYF
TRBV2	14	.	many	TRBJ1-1	TGTGCCAGCAGCTACGACAGTTCGAACACTGAAGCTTTCTTT	CASSYDSSNTEAFF
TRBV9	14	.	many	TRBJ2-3	TGTGCCAGCAGCTTCCGGGCCGCGGGAGATACGCAGTATTTT	CASSFRAAGDTQYF
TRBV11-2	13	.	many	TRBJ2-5	TGTGCCAGCAGCCAGGGATCTAAAGAGACCCAGTACTTC	CASSQGSKETQYF
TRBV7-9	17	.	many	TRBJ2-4	TGTGCCAGCAGCTTAGGGGAATGGGGCTTACCTGAGGACATTCAGTACTTC	CASSLGEWGLPEDIQYF
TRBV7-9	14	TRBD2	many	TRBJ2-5	TGTGCCAGCAGCTTAAGTGGGAGGGGCGAGACCCAGTACTTC	CASSLSGRGETQYF
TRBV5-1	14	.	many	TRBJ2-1	TGCGCCAGCAGAACCGTTTGGGGACACAATGAGCAGTTCTTC	CASRTVWGHNEQFF
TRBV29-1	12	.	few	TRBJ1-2	TGCAGCGTTGAAGCGACTAACTATGGCTACACCTTC	CSVEATNYGYTF
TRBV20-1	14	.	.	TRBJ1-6	TGCAGCCTGGGACCCCTAAGGGGGAATTCACCCCTCCACTTT	CSLGPLRGNSPLHF
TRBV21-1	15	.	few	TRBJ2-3	TGTGCCAGCAGCAAAGGAACGCTTAGCACAGATACGCAGTATTTT	CASSKGTLSTDTQYF
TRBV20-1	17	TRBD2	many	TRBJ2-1	TGCAGTGCTAGGGGGAACCGACTAGCGGGACATTACAATGAGCAGTTCTTC	CSARGNRLAGHYNEQFF
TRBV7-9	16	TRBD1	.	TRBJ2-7	TGTGCCAGCAGCTCTATGGGGACAGGTGGGACCTACGAGCAGTACTTC	CASSSMGTGGTYEQYF
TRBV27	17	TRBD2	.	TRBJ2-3	TGTGCCAGCAGCCTCCGACTAGCGGGAGGGAGCACAGATACGCAGTATTTT	CASSLRLAGGSTDTQYF
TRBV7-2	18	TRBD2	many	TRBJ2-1	TGTGCCAGCAGCTCACCTAGCGGAATCGGCGGGCTTTACAATGAGCAGTTCTTC	CASSSPSGIGGLYNEQFF
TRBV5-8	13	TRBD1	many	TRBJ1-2	TGTGCCAGCCGGGACAGGGGTGCCTATGGCTACACCTTC	CASRDRGAYGYTF
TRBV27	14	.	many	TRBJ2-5	TGTGCCAGCAGTTCTCTTCGGCAGGGAGAGACCCAGTACTTC	CASSSLRQGETQYF
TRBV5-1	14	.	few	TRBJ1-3	TGCGCCAGCAGCTTGGGAGGGATCGGAAACACCATATATTTT	CASSLGGIGNTIYF
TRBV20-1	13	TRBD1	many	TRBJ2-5	TGCAGTGCCATACAGGGGGCGAAAGAGACCCAGTACTTC	CSAIQGAKETQYF
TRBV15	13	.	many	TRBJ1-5	TGTGCCACCAGCAAAAACCCTATTCGGCCCCAGCATTTT	CATSKNPIRPQHF
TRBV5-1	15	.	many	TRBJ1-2	TGCGCCAGCAGCTTGGTGGACGGGGGAAGCTATGGCTACACCTTC	CASSLVDGGSYGYTF
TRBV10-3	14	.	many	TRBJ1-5	TGTGCCACCGGGGAGTTCAGGAGCAATCAGCCCCAGCATTTT	CATGEFRSNQPQHF
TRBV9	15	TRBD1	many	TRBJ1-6	TGTGCCAGCAGCGTATCTGGAGGGGGCGATTCACCCCTCCACTTT	CASSVSGGGDSPLHF
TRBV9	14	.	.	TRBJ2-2	TGTGCCAGCAGGGGGTTGTCAAACACCGGGGAGCTGTTTTTT	CASRGLSNTGELFF